The source of this T cell receptor (beta chain) is a study of cytomegalovirus exposure and HLA in healthy donors. Findings and limits, study-wide: Some V segments could not be told apart, so they were left out, TRBV6-2 and TRBV6-3 among them.

About this clone: What it recognizes is unknown.

The PCR used 60 Vbeta and 13 Jbeta primers. Assay used: immunoSEQ multiplex PCR; TCRdb lists only in-frame clones, some missing. The sample lists 100,000 to 150,000 clones; 74% were seen once. This CDR3 comprises 15 residues. From germline, CDR1 is LNHDA and CDR2 SQIVND (reference sequence). V lost 1 base and J lost 1; bases outside the gene matches: 1. This sequence joins TRBV19 and TRBJ1-1, with 9 positions matching TRBD1. Input material: PBMCs. This receptor was identified in a woman aged 45-65 years in good health and CMV-seropositive. CDR3: CASSIVGQGNTEAFF. The DNA for the CDR3 is TGTGCCAGTAGTATAGTGGGACAGGGGAACACTGAAGCTTTCTTT.